The present TCR beta chain was sequenced within a study of T cells expressing NK-cell markers. Study-wide findings and caveats: Dominant NKG2C+ clonotypes accounted for about 1.0-7.0% of CD8+ T cells in several donors. These clonotypes, the leaders elsewhere, also led the CD3+CD56-NKG2C+ fraction in several donors.

In the case of this clonotype: No antigen is known for it.

Germline V lookup: CDR1 DFQATT, CDR2 SNEGSKA (reference sequence). This CDR3 spans 15 amino acids. With UMIs, 5'RACE template switching was used to make TCR beta cDNA. Using the 5' RACE reads, TCRdb records one entry per CDR3 protein without DNA. The listing records approximately 460,000 distinct CDR3 sequences. The receptor comes from a woman between 18 and 75 years old in good health. The chain links TRBV20-1 to TRBJ1-5; TCRdb selects TRBD1, and the lack of DNA leaves this call unchecked. The sample comprised blood T cells: a sorted CD56 or NKG2C T cell subset, CD4+ or CD8+ T cells, or bulk PBMC T cells (not recorded which). This CDR3 reads CSAGTGTGISQPQHF.